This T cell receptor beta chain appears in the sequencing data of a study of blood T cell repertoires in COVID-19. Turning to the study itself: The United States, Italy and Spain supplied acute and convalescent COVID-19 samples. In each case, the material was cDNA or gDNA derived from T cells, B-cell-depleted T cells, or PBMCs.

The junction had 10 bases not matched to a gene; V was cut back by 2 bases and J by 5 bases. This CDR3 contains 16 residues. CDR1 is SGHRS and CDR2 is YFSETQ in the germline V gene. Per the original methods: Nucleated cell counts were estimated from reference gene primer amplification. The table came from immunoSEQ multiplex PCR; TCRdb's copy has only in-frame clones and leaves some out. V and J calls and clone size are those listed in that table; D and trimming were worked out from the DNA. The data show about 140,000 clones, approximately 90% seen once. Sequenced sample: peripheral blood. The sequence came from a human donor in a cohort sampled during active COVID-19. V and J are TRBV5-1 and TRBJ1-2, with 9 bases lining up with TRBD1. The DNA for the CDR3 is TGCGCCAGCAGCTTTACCTCCGGGACAGGGCCTTATGGCTACACCTTC. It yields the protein CASSFTSGTGPYGYTF.